These T cell receptor beta chains were read from a single sample in a study of vaccination effects on CD4 cells after COVID-19. Sequencing used immunoSEQ multiplex PCR; TCRdb keeps in-frame clones, though not all of them. The sample lists 35,000 to 55,000 clones, approximately 70% occurring once. Their antigens remain unidentified. Material: CD4+ T cells from PBMCs cultured without peptide, obtained after COVID-19 vaccination. These receptors were obtained from a human donor who received a COVID-19 vaccine. Each CDR3 is given without its conserved first and last residue.

14,TRBV3-1/TRBV3-2,TRBJ1-3,ASSQDKAYRGNTIY
11,TRBV7-8,TRBJ1-2,ASSLAQLYGYT
10,TRBV2,TRBJ1-1,ASTRTETEAF
14,TRBV4-1,TRBJ1-4,ASSQSRQTLNEKLF
12,TRBV10-3,TRBJ2-7,AISTSGRPYEQY
10,TRBV18,TRBJ2-2,ASSPDNWGLF
11,TRBV10-2,TRBJ2-3,ASRETSTDTQY
14,TRBV4-1,TRBJ1-1,ASSQAGGQIHTEAF
13,TRBV5-6,TRBJ1-6,ASSFAGVLNSPLH
9,TRBV28,TRBJ1-5,ASSGDQPQH
13,TRBV6-2/TRBV6-3,TRBJ2-4,ASSHAGSLENIQY
12,TRBV7-2,TRBJ2-1,ASSLGLAGTEQF
12,TRBV3-1/TRBV3-2,TRBJ2-7,ASSQEGSSYEQY
13,TRBV7-9,TRBJ2-3,ASSLGDRVGATQY
14,TRBV7-7,TRBJ2-7,ASSLASAYLSYEQY
10,TRBV9,TRBJ2-3,ASGTDDYTQY
13,TRBV5-5,TRBJ1-5,ASSLATTLNQPQH